The sequence of this TCR beta chain was determined in a study of T cell repertoires in cytomegalovirus infection. Turning to the study itself: Matching HLA type, along with CMV infection, was indicated by public TCR beta signatures.

A note on this clonotype: Its antigen is not known.

Findings and caveats of the study: The ex vivo response was dominated by HLA-C-restricted CMV-specific TCR beta clonotypes.

Using its own MiXCR run on the reads, TCRdb lists one record per CDR3 protein. In the table there are hundreds of thousands of distinct CDR3 sequences, 18% of which are singletons. Germline V CDR1 and CDR2: SGHKS, YYEKEE (reference sequence). V was clipped by 2 bases and J by 7 bases, with 18 bases between them. The CDR3 totals 15 residues. The sequenced sample was PBMCs. This chain joins TRBV5-5 and TRBJ1-2, with D possibly being TRBD1 (6 bases). This sequence was found in a human donor in good health (CMV status not recorded). Some clones in this sample may be carry-over from other donors' samples. The CDR3 sequence: CASSFSPGVAGGYTF. As DNA, the CDR3 is TGTGCCAGCAGCTTTTCGCCAGGGGTCGCCGGTGGCTACACCTTC.